A single sample is the source of the 32 T cell receptor beta chains below, sequenced in a study of Tregs in tolerant kidney transplant recipients. Using immunoSEQ multiplex PCR, the repertoire was profiled, and TCRdb retains in-frame clones only, with some absent. The sample has 100,000 to 130,000 clones, around 87% seen once. Sample: CD4+ T cells from blood, taken before the transplant. These receptors were collected from a human donor who received a combined kidney and bone marrow transplant.

This sequence joins TRBV18 and TRBJ2-5; no clear D gene. From germline, CDR1 is KGHSH and CDR2 LQKENI. With 0 bases removed from V and 4 bases from J, the gap between germline ends came to 12 bases. The CDR3 is made up of 15 amino acids. The CDR3 here is CASSPPRGSGETQYF. The CDR3 DNA reads as TGTGCCAGCTCACCACCACGAGGATCCGGAGAGACCCAGTACTTC.

Comment on this clone: At one end the junction does not follow the germline gene, possibly because of a read error. At the DNA level, this CDR3 is encoded by other sequences in the same sample as well. The gene calls are TRBV6-5 and TRBJ1-1; 8 nucleotides match TRBD1. Per the germline V gene, CDR1 is MNHEY and CDR2 is SVGAGI. The CDR3 runs 13 residues. As DNA, the CDR3 is TGCGCCAGCAGCTTGGACAGGGCTGGGGAAGCTTTCTTT. It is translated as CASSLDRAGEAFF.

V is TRBV28 and J is TRBJ1-3; 7 nucleotides line up with TRBD1. In germline, CDR1 is MDHEN, CDR2 SYDVKM. Trimming cost V 8 bases and J 4 bases; bases outside gene matches: 5. The CDR3 length is 13 residues. Written as DNA, the CDR3 is TGTGCCAGCGGAGACAGGGCGGGAAACACCATATATTTT. Its protein is CASGDRAGNTIYF.

The chain combines TRBV29-1 with TRBJ2-1; no firm D call. Germline loops: CDR1 SQVTM, CDR2 ANQGSEA. Trimming pared 5 bases from V and 1 base from J, leaving 9 bases between. This CDR3 region has 13 residues. This CDR3 reads CSVLWRSYNEQFF. As DNA, the CDR3 is TGCAGCGTTCTATGGAGATCCTACAATGAGCAGTTCTTC.

V is TRBV2 and J is TRBJ1-5; 8 positions match TRBD1. Losses at the gene ends were 6 bases for V and 2 bases for J; bases not matched to a gene: 6. This CDR3 has 15 residues. Germline V lookup: CDR1 SNHLY, CDR2 FYNNEI. The chain's CDR3 is CASRQDRGGNQPQHF. The CDR3 region has the DNA TGTGCCAGCAGGCAAGACAGGGGCGGCAATCAGCCCCAGCATTTT.

This clone is a singleton in its sample. V and J are TRBV6-5 and TRBJ2-3; perhaps TRBD2 as D (5 bases). The CDR3 runs to 16 residues. V lost 1 base to trimming and J lost 0 bases, with 11 bases between them. Germline V gene lookup returns CDR1 MNHEY and CDR2 SVGAGI. The DNA of the CDR3 is TGTGCCAGCAGTTACTACGGGTCGGGGAGCACAGATACGCAGTATTTT. Amino acid sequence: CASSYYGSGSTDTQYF.

This chain connects TRBV6-1 to TRBJ2-7; a possible D gene is TRBD2 (6 bases). From germline, CDR1 is MNHNS and CDR2 SASEGT. This CDR3 region has 13 residues. V shed 8 bases and J shed 3 bases, with 14 bases lying between them. CDR3 protein: CASAQTRGYEQYF. CDR3 sequence (DNA): TGTGCCAGCGCCCAGACTAGGGGCTACGAGCAGTACTTC.

The chain uses TRBV7-2 and TRBJ2-7, with TRBD1 matching 9 bases. CDR1 is SGHTA and CDR2 is FQGNSA in the germline V gene. CDR3 length: 14 residues. V was clipped by 2 bases and J by 3 bases; unmatched bases: 2. Here the CDR3 reads CASSLTTGGYEQYF. CDR3 sequence (DNA): TGTGCCAGCAGCTTAACGACAGGGGGCTACGAGCAGTACTTC. Full variable domain (remainder filled in from reference TRBV7-2 and TRBJ2-7): GAGVSQSPSNKVTEKGKDVELRCDPISGHTALYWYRQSLGQGLEFLIYFQGNSAPDKSGLPSDRFSAERTGGSVSTLTIQRTQQEDSAVYLCASSLTTGGYEQYFGPGTRLTVT.

The chain recombines TRBV28 with TRBJ2-7; 7 nucleotides align to TRBD1. V lost 6 bases and J lost 1; bases outside the gene matches: 6. Germline V gives CDR1 MDHEN, CDR2 SYDVKM. The CDR3 is made up of 14 amino acids. CDR3 sequence (DNA): TGTGCCAGCAGGCCTCCGGGACAGTCCTACGAGCAGTACTTC. Translating gives CASRPPGQSYEQYF.

The gene calls are TRBV9 and TRBJ1-3; 8 nucleotides line up with TRBD1. Germline lookup yields CDR1 SGDLS and CDR2 YYNGEE. The CDR3 consists of 15 residues. The V segment lost 1 base and the J segment 1 base; nucleotides outside the gene matches: 1. The CDR3: CASSVRDRSGNTIYF. The DNA of the CDR3 is TGTGCCAGCAGCGTAAGGGACAGGTCTGGAAACACCATATATTTT. The whole variable domain, filled in from reference TRBV9 and TRBJ1-3, reads DSGVTQTPKHLITATGQRVTLRCSPRSGDLSVYWYQQSLDQGLQFLIQYYNGEERAKGNILERFSAQQFPDLHSELNLSSLELGDSALYFCASSVRDRSGNTIYFGEGSWLTVV.

The CDR3 DNA follows: TGCGCCAGCACCGAAACTAGCGGCCCCCCAGATACGCAGTATTTT. Protein sequence: CASTETSGPPDTQYF. The chain carries TRBV5-1 and TRBJ2-3, with TRBD2 matching 8 bases. With V trimmed by 6 bases and J by 4 bases, 10 bases remained unmatched. This CDR3 is built from 15 residues. Germline V gene lookup returns CDR1 SGHRS and CDR2 YFSETQ.

V gene TRBV5-1 combines with J gene TRBJ2-3, with a possible D match to TRBD2 (6 bases). V shed 5 bases and J shed 11 bases, with 15 bases lying between them. The germline gives CDR1 SGHRS, CDR2 YFSETQ. There are 12 residues in the CDR3. The CDR3: CASRPDYRKQYF. The CDR3 DNA sequence: TGCGCCAGCAGGCCGGACTACCGAAAGCAGTATTTT.

The chain uses TRBV23-1 and TRBJ2-5, with D possibly matching TRBD2 (5 bases). TRBV23-1 is placed among ORFs of uncertain function. Trimming pared 6 bases from V and 4 bases from J, leaving 18 bases between. The CDR3 extends over 15 amino acids. The CDR3 region has the DNA TGCGCCAGCAGCCAAGAGGTAGGAGCGGTAGAGACCCAGTACTTC. It yields the protein CASSQEVGAVETQYF.

A remark on this clone: Compared with germline, one end of the junction differs, possibly owing to a read error. The rearrangement uses TRBV5-4 and TRBJ2-1; 9 bases fit TRBD1. Germline V gene data show CDR1 as SGHNT and CDR2 as YYREEE (reference sequence). The CDR3 is 15 residues long. The CDR3 bases are TGTGCCAGCAGATTGGACAGGGGAAACTACAATGAGCAGTTCTTC. This codes for CASRLDRGNYNEQFF.

The chain has TRBV19 and TRBJ1-1, with D tentatively TRBD1 (6 bases). The CDR3 loop spans 15 amino acids. Germline lookup yields CDR1 LNHDA and CDR2 SQIVND (reference sequence). Deletions cut 1 base from V and 0 bases from J, with 9 bases between. The CDR3 nucleotides are TGTGCCAGTAGTATAGGGGGGCAGGTGAACACTGAAGCTTTCTTT. This translates into CASSIGGQVNTEAFF.

DNA for the CDR3: TGTGCCAGCAGTTCCCCAAGCACAGATACGCAGTATTTT. Protein: CASSSPSTDTQYF. The rearrangement joins TRBV27 to TRBJ2-3; D not certain. The CDR3 has 13 amino acids. The V end was cut by 4 bases, the J end by 0 bases, with 5 bases between. Looked up from germline, CDR1 is MNHEY and CDR2 is SMNVEV (reference sequence).

The chain recombines TRBV6-1 with TRBJ2-5; D possibly corresponds to TRBD2 (6 bases). V lost 0 bases to trimming and J lost 0 bases, with 8 bases between them. The CDR3 contains 15 residues. The V gene's germline CDR1 is MNHNS and CDR2 SASEGT. The CDR3: CASSEAWGDQETQYF. The CDR3 region has the DNA TGTGCCAGCAGTGAAGCTTGGGGGGACCAAGAGACCCAGTACTTC.

The V call is TRBV2, the J call TRBJ1-1; weak D call: TRBD1 (5 bases). Trimming stripped 3 bases from V and 6 bases from J, with 11 bases between. The V gene's germline CDR1 is SNHLY and CDR2 FYNNEI. The CDR3 consists of 13 residues. The CDR3 reads CASSEHQGAEAFF. CDR3 in DNA: TGTGCCAGCAGTGAGCATCAAGGGGCTGAAGCTTTCTTT.

J is TRBJ2-2 and V is TRBV6-5; D possibly corresponds to TRBD1 (6 bases). The CDR3 consists of 12 residues. Germline V CDR1 and CDR2: MNHEY, SVGAGI. Trimming cost V 6 bases and J 7 bases, with 9 bases left between them. The CDR3 DNA reads as TGTGCCAGCAGCAGGGGTAGCGGGGAGCTGTTTTTT. Protein sequence: CASSRGSGELFF.

The chain is built from TRBV4-1 and TRBJ2-3, with D tentatively TRBD2 (5 bases). This CDR3 spans 14 amino acids. Germline lookup yields CDR1 MGHRA and CDR2 YSYEKL. Trimming took 7 bases from V and 5 from J, leaving 16 bases between them. CDR3 sequence (DNA): TGCGCCAGCACCACGATCGAGGGTCTAGATACGCAGTATTTT. Translated: CASTTIEGLDTQYF.

This clone was seen a single time. V and J are TRBV5-5 and TRBJ2-7; 7 bases line up with TRBD1. Looked up from germline, CDR1 is SGHKS and CDR2 is YYEKEE (reference sequence). This CDR3 is 15 amino acids long. V trimming: 0 bases; J trimming: 3 bases; junction bases outside the gene matches: 6. The CDR3 reads CASSLAGTADYEQYF. CDR3 coding DNA: TGTGCCAGCAGCTTGGCGGGGACAGCGGACTACGAGCAGTACTTC. The complete variable domain, with remaining parts taken from reference TRBV5-5 and TRBJ2-7, reads DAGVTQSPTHLIKTRGQQVTLRCSPISGHKSVSWYQQVLGQGPQFIFQYYEKEERGRGNFPDRFSARQFPNYSSELNVNALLLGDSALYLCASSLAGTADYEQYFGPGTRLTVT.

The chain joins TRBV10-3 to TRBJ2-7; TRBD2 matches 9 bases. The V gene end was trimmed by 3 bases and the J gene end by 5 bases; junction bases not matched to a gene: 11. The CDR3 has 16 residues. Germline CDR1 ENHRY, CDR2 SYGVKD. The CDR3 protein is CAISDFVIAGANEQYF. The CDR3 bases are TGTGCCATCAGTGATTTCGTAATAGCGGGAGCCAACGAGCAGTACTTC.

This clone has just one count. This chain links TRBV5-1 with TRBJ2-1, with 8 bases that match TRBD2. Germline lookup yields CDR1 SGHRS and CDR2 YFSETQ. V lost 4 bases and J lost 2; bases outside the gene matches: 17. The CDR3 loop spans 19 amino acids. The CDR3 DNA is TGCGCCAGCAGCCGGGTACCGTTTACTAGCGGTCTTGCCTACAATGAGCAGTTCTTC. As protein: CASSRVPFTSGLAYNEQFF.

This chain links TRBV9 with TRBJ2-7; weak D call: TRBD1 (6 bases). This CDR3 has 14 amino acids. V was trimmed by 0 bases and J by 3 bases, leaving 10 bases between them. Germline CDR1 reads SGDLS; CDR2 reads YYNGEE. DNA for the CDR3: TGTGCCAGCAGCGTAGGGACAGCCAACTACGAGCAGTACTTC. It is translated as CASSVGTANYEQYF.

This chain uses TRBV6-4 with TRBJ1-2, with TRBD1 matching over 7 bases. V shed 3 bases, J shed 8 bases, and the junction held 6 bases outside the gene matches. The CDR3 spans 13 residues. Germline values: CDR1 MRHNA, CDR2 SNTAGT. CDR3 in amino acids: CASSEIRGQGYTF. DNA for the CDR3: TGTGCCAGCAGTGAAATAAGGGGGCAAGGCTACACCTTC.

The J gene is TRBJ1-2, the V gene TRBV27; the D gene is possibly TRBD1 (6 bases). This CDR3 has 13 amino acids. The germline V and J ends were trimmed by 10 bases and 6 bases, with 18 bases remaining between them. Germline lookup yields CDR1 MNHEY and CDR2 SMNVEV (reference sequence). DNA of the CDR3: TGTGCCACACGATATAGATGGGACAATGGCTACACCTTC. It codes for CATRYRWDNGYTF.

This chain uses TRBV27 with TRBJ2-3, with 8 bases aligning to TRBD1. V trimming: 6 bases; J trimming: 5 bases; junction bases outside the gene matches: 10. CDR1 MNHEY and CDR2 SMNVEV come from the germline V gene (reference sequence). The CDR3 runs to 15 residues. This CDR3 reads CASSRGLIGVDTQYF. Here the CDR3 DNA reads TGTGCCAGCAGCAGGGGGCTAATTGGAGTAGATACGCAGTATTTT.

The sample holds one count of this clone. The genes are TRBV28 and TRBJ2-7, with TRBD1 matching 8 bases. CDR1 and CDR2 from the germline V gene are MDHEN and SYDVKM. The V segment lost 6 bases and the J segment 0 bases; nucleotides outside the gene matches: 4. This CDR3 spans 14 amino acids. Written as DNA, the CDR3 is TGTGCCAGCAGCTCCACAGGGGGCTCCTACGAGCAGTACTTC. Translated: CASSSTGGSYEQYF. Together with reference TRBV28 and TRBJ2-7, the CDR3 gives the full variable domain: DVKVTQSSRYLVKRTGEKVFLECVQDMDHENMFWYRQDPGLGLRLIYFSYDVKMKEKGDIPEGYSVSREKKERFSLILESASTNQTSMYLCASSSTGGSYEQYFGPGTRLTVT.

V and J are TRBV27 and TRBJ2-1; the match to TRBD2 covers 7 bases. Germline V CDR1 and CDR2: MNHEY, SMNVEV (reference sequence). Trimming at V came to 3 bases and at J to 6 bases, leaving 2 bases not matched to a gene. The CDR3 extends over 13 amino acids. The CDR3 sequence: CASSFGGGNEQFF. The CDR3 DNA sequence: TGTGCCAGCAGTTTTGGGGGGGGCAATGAGCAGTTCTTC.

V and J are TRBV7-2 and TRBJ2-3; TRBD2 is a possible D gene (6 bases). V was cut by 0 bases and J by 2 bases, with 15 bases left in between. CDR3 size: 17 residues. Germline CDR1 SGHTA, CDR2 FQGNSA. The CDR3 nucleotides read TGTGCCAGCAGCTTAGCGCTGGGGCGCGGGGCCACAGATACGCAGTATTTT. It specifies CASSLALGRGATDTQYF.

The chain couples TRBV20-1 to TRBJ2-5, with D hard to call. Germline V gene lookup returns CDR1 DFQATT and CDR2 SNEGSKA (reference sequence). Trimming pared 3 bases from V and 3 bases from J, leaving 5 bases between. The CDR3 length is 11 residues. The CDR3 bases are TGCAGTGCTAGTCGAGAAGAGACCCAGTACTTC. Protein sequence: CSASREETQYF.

The chain joins TRBV29-1 to TRBJ1-2; 8 positions agree with TRBD1. CDR1 and CDR2 (germline): SQVTM, ANQGSEA. This CDR3 comprises 16 residues. J was trimmed by 11 bases and V by 0 bases; bases with no gene match: 17. CDR3 sequence: CSVEDPKIGRTGRYTF. CDR3 nucleotide sequence: TGCAGCGTTGAAGATCCGAAGATCGGGCGGACAGGGAGATACACCTTC. Looking up the rest from reference TRBV29-1 and TRBJ1-2 gives the full variable domain: SAVISQKPSRDICQRGTSLTIQCQVDSQVTMMFWYRQQPGQSLTLIATANQGSEATYESGFVIDKFPISRPNLTFSTLTVSNMSPEDSSIYLCSVEDPKIGRTGRYTFGSGTRLTVV.